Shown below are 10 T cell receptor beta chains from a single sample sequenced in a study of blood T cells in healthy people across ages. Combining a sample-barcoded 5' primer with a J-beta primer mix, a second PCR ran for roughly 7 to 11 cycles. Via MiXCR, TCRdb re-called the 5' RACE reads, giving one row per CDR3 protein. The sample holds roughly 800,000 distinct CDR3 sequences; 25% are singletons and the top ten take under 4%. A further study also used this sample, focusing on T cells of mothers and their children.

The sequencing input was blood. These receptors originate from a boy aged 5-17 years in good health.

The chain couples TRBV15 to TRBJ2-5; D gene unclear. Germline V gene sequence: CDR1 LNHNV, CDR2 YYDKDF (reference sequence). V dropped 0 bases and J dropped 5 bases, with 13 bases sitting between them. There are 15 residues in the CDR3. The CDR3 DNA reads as TGTGCCACCAGCAGAGATTGGGGTATAGGGGAGACCCAGTACTTC. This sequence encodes CATSRDWGIGETQYF.

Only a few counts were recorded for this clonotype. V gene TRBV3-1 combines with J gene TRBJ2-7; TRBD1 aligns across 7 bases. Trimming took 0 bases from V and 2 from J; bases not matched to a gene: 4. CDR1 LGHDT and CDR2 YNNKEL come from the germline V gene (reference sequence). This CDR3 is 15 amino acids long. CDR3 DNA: TGTGCCAGCAGCCAAGAGAGGACAGGACCCTACGAGCAGTACTTC. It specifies CASSQERTGPYEQYF.

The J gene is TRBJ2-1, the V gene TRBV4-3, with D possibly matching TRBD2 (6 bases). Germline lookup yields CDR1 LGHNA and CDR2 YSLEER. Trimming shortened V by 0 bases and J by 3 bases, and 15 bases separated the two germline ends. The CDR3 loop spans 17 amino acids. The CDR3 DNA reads TGCGCCAGCAGCCAAGATGGGGAACGGGAGCTCTACAATGAGCAGTTCTTC. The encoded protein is CASSQDGERELYNEQFF.

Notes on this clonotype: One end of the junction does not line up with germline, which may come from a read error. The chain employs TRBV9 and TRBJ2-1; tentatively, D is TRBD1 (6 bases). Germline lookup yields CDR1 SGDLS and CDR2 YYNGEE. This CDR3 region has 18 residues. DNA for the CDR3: TGTGCCAGCAGCGTAGCTGGCAGGGGAATAACGAACTACGATGAGCAGTTCTTC. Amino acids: CASSVAGRGITNYDEQFF.

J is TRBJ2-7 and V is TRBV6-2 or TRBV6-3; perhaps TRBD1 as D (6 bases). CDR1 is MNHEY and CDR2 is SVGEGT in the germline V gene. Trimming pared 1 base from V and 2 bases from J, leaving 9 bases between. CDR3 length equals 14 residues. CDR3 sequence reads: CASSYFRGPYEQYF. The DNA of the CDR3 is TGTGCCAGCAGTTACTTCAGGGGTCCCTACGAGCAGTACTTC.

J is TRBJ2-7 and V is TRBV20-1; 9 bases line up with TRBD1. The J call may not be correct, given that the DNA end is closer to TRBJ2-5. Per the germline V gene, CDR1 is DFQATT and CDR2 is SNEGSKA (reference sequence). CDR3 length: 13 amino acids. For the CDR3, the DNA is TGCAGTGCCCCTGGGACAGGGAAAGAGACCCAGTACTTC. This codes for CSAPGTGKETQYF.

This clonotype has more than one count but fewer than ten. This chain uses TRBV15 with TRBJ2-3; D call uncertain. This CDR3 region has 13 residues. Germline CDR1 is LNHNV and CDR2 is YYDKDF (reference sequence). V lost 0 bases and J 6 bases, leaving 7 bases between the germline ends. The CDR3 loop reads CATSRDRVDTQYF. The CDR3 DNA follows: TGTGCCACCAGCAGAGATAGGGTCGATACGCAGTATTTT.

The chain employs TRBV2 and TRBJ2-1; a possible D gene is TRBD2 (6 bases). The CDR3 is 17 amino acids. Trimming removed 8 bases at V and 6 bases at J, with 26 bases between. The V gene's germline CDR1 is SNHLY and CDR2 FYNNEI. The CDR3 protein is CASARPPTRESSNEQFF. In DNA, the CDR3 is TGTGCCAGCGCCCGCCCTCCCACTCGGGAGAGTTCCAATGAGCAGTTCTTC.

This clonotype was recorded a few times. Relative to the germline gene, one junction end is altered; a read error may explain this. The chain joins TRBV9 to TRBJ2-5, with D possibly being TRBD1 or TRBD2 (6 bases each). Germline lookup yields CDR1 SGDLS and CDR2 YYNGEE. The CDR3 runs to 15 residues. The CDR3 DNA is TGTGCCAGCAGCCCCCGATCCGACCAAGAGACGGAGGGGGAGTTC. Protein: CASSPRSDQETEGEF.

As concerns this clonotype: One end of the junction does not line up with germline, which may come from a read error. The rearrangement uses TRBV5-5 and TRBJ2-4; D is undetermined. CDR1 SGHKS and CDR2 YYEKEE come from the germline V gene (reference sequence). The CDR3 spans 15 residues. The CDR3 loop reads CTSSLDGRAKNIQYF. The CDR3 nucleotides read TGTACCAGCAGCTTGGACGGCAGGGCCAAAAACATTCAGTACTTC.